Listed here are 27 T cell receptor beta chains from one sample, sequenced in a study of OX40 agonist ivuxolimab in advanced cancers. The repertoire was sequenced with immunoSEQ multiplex PCR; TCRdb's copy has only in-frame clones and lacks some. The top ten clones hold over 30% of a sample with 15,000 or so clones, approximately 80% of them seen once. The sample here was CD4+ or CD8+ T cells sorted from blood, taken in a trial of the OX40 agonist ivuxolimab. These receptors came from an adult with an advanced solid tumor such as melanoma, head and neck, liver or kidney cancer.

The CDR3 DNA reads as TGTGCCAGCAGCCCTCAGACAGGGGGAGAGGACACTGAAGCTTTCTTT. It is translated as CASSPQTGGEDTEAFF. This chain joins TRBV7-9 and TRBJ1-1; 9 bases line up with TRBD1. The CDR3 loop spans 16 amino acids. Germline lookup yields CDR1 SEHNR and CDR2 FQNEAQ (reference sequence). The J segment lost 3 bases and the V segment lost 5 bases, leaving 10 bases of the junction unmatched.

The chain's CDR3 is CASSPFQGQGLAFF. Written as DNA, the CDR3 is TGTGCCAGCAGCCCCTTTCAGGGGCAGGGGTTAGCTTTCTTT. The chain combines TRBV6-6 with TRBJ1-1, with D maybe TRBD1 (6 bases). Germline CDR1 and CDR2: MNHNY and SVGAGI (reference sequence). V lost 6 bases and J lost 10, with 21 bases in between. CDR3 length: 14 residues.

The chain combines TRBV27 with TRBJ1-1; tentative D call: TRBD1 (5 bases). CDR3 size: 13 residues. The V end was cut by 3 bases, the J end by 4 bases, with 9 bases between. Germline-derived CDR1 and CDR2 are MNHEY and SMNVEV (reference sequence). CDR3 amino acids: CASSFYDSTEAFF. In DNA, the CDR3 is TGTGCCAGCAGTTTTTACGACAGCACTGAAGCTTTCTTT.

This clone came up once. The chain combines TRBV15 with TRBJ1-2; 8 positions agree with TRBD1. The CDR3 is 14 amino acids. CDR1 LNHNV and CDR2 YYDKDF come from the germline V gene (reference sequence). V was pared by 1 base and J by 4 bases, with 2 bases of the junction left unmatched. The CDR3 DNA follows: TGTGCCACCAGCAGAGCGGGACAGGTCTATGGCTACACCTTC. Translated: CATSRAGQVYGYTF.

In its sample, this clone ranks as medium-sized. The genes are TRBV25-1 and TRBJ1-1; 9 nucleotides match TRBD1. V gave up 8 bases and J gave up 6 bases; unmatched junction bases: 7. The V gene's germline CDR1 is MGHDK and CDR2 SYGVNS. CDR3 length: 13 amino acids. The CDR3 sequence: CASGPGQGAEAFF. CDR3 sequence (DNA): TGTGCCAGCGGTCCGGGACAGGGCGCTGAAGCTTTCTTT.

The rearrangement joins TRBV9 to TRBJ1-3; D may be TRBD1 (6 bases). The ends were cut back, 0 bases at V and 4 bases at J, with 11 bases in the middle. Germline CDR1 and CDR2: SGDLS and YYNGEE. The CDR3 spans 15 residues. The CDR3 DNA follows: TGTGCCAGCAGCGTAGAGGGGGGCTCGGGAAACACCATATATTTT. Protein sequence: CASSVEGGSGNTIYF.

The genes are TRBV5-6 and TRBJ1-2, with D possibly being TRBD1 (5 bases). CDR1 is SGHDT, CDR2 YYEEEE, per germline. V lost 4 bases and J lost 4, with 11 bases in between. The CDR3 spans 13 residues. The CDR3 protein is CASSPGTFYGYTF. The CDR3 region has the DNA TGTGCCAGCAGCCCCGGGACCTTCTATGGCTACACCTTC.

The chain links TRBV27 to TRBJ2-7, with 9 bases that match TRBD1. This CDR3 region has 16 residues. After removal of 5 bases from V and 6 bases from J, the junction contained 14 bases not matched to a gene. Germline V CDR1 and CDR2: MNHEY, SMNVEV (reference sequence). The CDR3 sequence: CASSPQGAYIRGEQYF. Here the CDR3 DNA reads TGTGCCAGCAGTCCACAGGGGGCGTATATTCGGGGCGAGCAGTACTTC.

The chain uses TRBV2 and TRBJ2-2; 7 nucleotides agree with TRBD2. V lost 11 bases, J lost 1 base, and 7 bases stayed unmatched. The CDR3 spans 14 residues. The germline CDR1 and CDR2 sequences are SNHLY and FYNNEI. Written as DNA, the CDR3 is TGTGCCGGGGGAGGGAGGCAGAACACCGGGGAGCTGTTTTTT. It specifies CAGGGRQNTGELFF.

This chain joins TRBV19 and TRBJ2-2; 7 bases are a match to TRBD1. The CDR3 length is 16 residues. The germline V gene has CDR1 LNHDA and CDR2 SQIVND (reference sequence). With 3 bases clipped from V and 7 bases from J, the junction kept 11 bases outside the gene matches. This CDR3 is CASSIWGQQGHGELFF. Written as DNA, the CDR3 is TGTGCCAGTAGTATCTGGGGACAGCAAGGTCACGGGGAGCTGTTTTTT.

This clone was detected only once. This chain connects TRBV13 to TRBJ2-4, with D perhaps matching TRBD2 (6 bases). The germline V and J ends were trimmed by 0 bases and 2 bases, with 14 bases remaining between them. Germline V gives CDR1 PRHDT, CDR2 FYEKMQ (reference sequence). The length of the CDR3 is 17 residues. CDR3 in DNA: TGTGCCAGCAGCTTAGGGCGGGGAGTTGGGACCAAAAACATTCAGTACTTC. Protein sequence: CASSLGRGVGTKNIQYF.

The genes are TRBV5-5 and TRBJ1-2; D gene unclear. V was clipped by 0 bases and J by 5 bases, with 11 bases between them. Germline loops: CDR1 SGHKS, CDR2 YYEKEE (reference sequence). This CDR3 contains 14 residues. CDR3 region: CASSLDQGMYGYTF. The DNA of the CDR3 is TGTGCCAGCAGCTTGGATCAAGGGATGTATGGCTACACCTTC.

By share of the sample, this clone is medium-sized (0.01 to 0.1%). The chain has TRBV29-1 and TRBJ1-1, with TRBD1 matching 8 bases. Germline assignment: CDR1 SQVTM and CDR2 ANQGSEA. This CDR3 region has 13 residues. The J segment lost 5 bases and the V segment lost 3 bases, leaving 5 bases of the junction unmatched. In DNA form, the CDR3 reads TGCAGCGTTGATGGGAGACAGGGGACTGAAGCTTTCTTT. Translated: CSVDGRQGTEAFF.

This chain uses TRBV4-3 with TRBJ2-1; the D gene is possibly TRBD2 (5 bases). CDR1 and CDR2 from the germline V gene are LGHNA and YSLEER. Trimming cost V 1 base and J 8 bases, with 9 bases left between them. The CDR3 loop spans 13 amino acids. CDR3 nucleotides: TGCGCCAGCAGCCAAGTACGGGAATATGAGCAGTTCTTC. Residues: CASSQVREYEQFF.

The chain is built from TRBV10-2 and TRBJ2-5; a weak D match, TRBD2 (5 bases). The CDR3 consists of 13 residues. Per germline, CDR1 WSHSY and CDR2 SAAADI. V dropped 4 bases and J dropped 3 bases, with 9 bases sitting between them. DNA for the CDR3: TGCGCCAGCAGTGGGACGGAGGAAGAGACCCAGTACTTC. It translates to CASSGTEEETQYF.

This chain links TRBV4-1 with TRBJ1-2; D remains unclear. The germline V gene has CDR1 MGHRA and CDR2 YSYEKL. This CDR3 is 13 amino acids long. Between the trimmed V and J ends, which lost 0 bases and 6 bases, there was a span of 8 bases. This chain's CDR3 is CASSQDWADGYTF. In DNA, the CDR3 is TGCGCCAGCAGCCAAGATTGGGCGGATGGCTACACCTTC.

The chain employs TRBV7-8 and TRBJ2-7; 9 bases map to TRBD1. V dropped 4 bases and J dropped 1; count of bases not matched to a gene: 2. The CDR3 is 14 residues long. Germline V gene data show CDR1 as SGHVS and CDR2 as FQNEAQ. For the CDR3, the DNA is TGTGCCAGCAGCTCAGGACAGGGGTCCTACGAGCAGTACTTC. This sequence encodes CASSSGQGSYEQYF.

This clone occurred a few times. The V and J genes are TRBV6-5 and TRBJ2-7, with TRBD2 matching 7 bases. This CDR3 spans 12 amino acids. Per the germline V gene, CDR1 is MNHEY and CDR2 is SVGAGI. Losses at the gene ends were 8 bases for V and 1 base for J; bases not matched to a gene: 2. CDR3 DNA sequence: TGTGCCAGCGGGGGGGAGTCCTACGAGCAGTACTTC. Encoded protein: CASGGESYEQYF.

The sample holds one count of this clone. This chain links TRBV27 with TRBJ2-7; the match to TRBD2 covers 12 bases. With 8 bases clipped from V and 4 bases from J, the junction kept 9 bases outside the gene matches. Germline CDR1 MNHEY, CDR2 SMNVEV (reference sequence). The CDR3 is made up of 15 amino acids. Here the CDR3 DNA reads TGTGCCAGCGGAGCTAGCGGGGGGGGCTGGTACGAGCAGTACTTC. Translated, it gives CASGASGGGWYEQYF.

The chain has TRBV19 and TRBJ2-3, with 8 positions matching TRBD2. The CDR3 has 17 residues. Germline CDR1 reads LNHDA; CDR2 reads SQIVND (reference sequence). The ends lost 5 bases at V and 4 bases at J; junction bases unmatched: 14. The CDR3 sequence: CASSPHLGGRTADTQYF. CDR3 bases: TGTGCCAGTAGTCCACACCTCGGCGGGAGGACGGCAGATACGCAGTATTTT.

This clone was picked up a small number of times. This rearrangement joins TRBV19 to TRBJ1-2, with D hard to call. The V gene lost 0 bases and the J gene lost 8 bases, with 10 bases spanning the gap. The CDR3 length is 13 residues. Germline V gene sequence: CDR1 LNHDA, CDR2 SQIVND (reference sequence). CDR3 protein: CASSIDIGQGYTF. The CDR3 nucleotides read TGTGCCAGTAGTATAGATATTGGGCAGGGCTACACCTTC.

This clone was recorded only once. The rearrangement joins TRBV27 to TRBJ2-7, with D hard to call. The CDR3 has 13 residues. Germline assignment: CDR1 MNHEY and CDR2 SMNVEV (reference sequence). Trimming took off 4 bases at V and 2 bases at J, with 9 bases between the two ends. CDR3 coding DNA: TGTGCCAGCAGTTCTAGTATCACCTACGAGCAGTACTTC. This encodes CASSSSITYEQYF.

This clone is deemed medium-sized. The chain has TRBV12-1 and TRBJ1-5; the DNA was not compared with TRBD1, the D call given in the table. TRBV12-1 is marked as a pseudogene. The CDR3 has 16 residues. CDR3 bases: TGTGCCAGCAGCTTTGCGGTCAGGCCTAGCAATCAGCCCCAGCATTTT. Protein product: CASSFAVRPSNQPQHF.

J is TRBJ2-7 and V is TRBV7-9; no clear D. Germline V gene sequence: CDR1 SEHNR, CDR2 FQNEAQ (reference sequence). Trimming pared 5 bases from V and 0 bases from J, leaving 11 bases between. The CDR3 runs to 14 residues. The CDR3 sequence is CASSPPRNSYEQYF. The DNA of the CDR3 is TGTGCCAGCAGCCCCCCTCGTAACTCCTACGAGCAGTACTTC. Filled out from reference TRBV7-9 and TRBJ2-7, the complete variable domain reads DTGVSQNPRHKITKRGQNVTFRCDPISEHNRLYWYRQTLGQGPEFLTYFQNEAQLEKSRLLSDRFSAERPKGSFSTLEIQRTEQGDSAMYLCASSPPRNSYEQYFGPGTRLTVT.

V is TRBV28 and J is TRBJ2-5, with 7 nucleotides matching TRBD1. V was clipped by 5 bases and J by 1 base; unmatched bases: 7. The CDR3 sequence is 15 residues long. Germline V gene data show CDR1 as MDHEN and CDR2 as SYDVKM. The CDR3 loop is CASSLPDRLQETQYF. The CDR3 nucleotides read TGTGCCAGCAGTCTCCCGGACAGGCTCCAAGAGACCCAGTACTTC.

This clone has only one observation. The chain couples TRBV5-4 to TRBJ2-2, with D possibly matching TRBD1 (5 bases). The CDR3 spans 13 residues. The V end lost 5 bases, the J end lost 6 bases, and 11 bases lay between the germline ends. Per the germline V gene, CDR1 is SGHNT and CDR2 is YYREEE (reference sequence). Here the CDR3 reads CASRPLGAGELFF. The CDR3 nucleotides are TGTGCCAGCAGACCGCTAGGGGCCGGGGAGCTGTTTTTT.

This clone is medium-sized in the sample. The chain couples TRBV27 to TRBJ2-2; the D gene is possibly TRBD2 (6 bases). This CDR3 region has 15 residues. The V end lost 6 bases, the J end lost 3 bases, and 14 bases lay between the germline ends. Germline V gives CDR1 MNHEY, CDR2 SMNVEV (reference sequence). The CDR3 DNA reads TGTGCCAGCAGGGAGGGTTTTCCGGACACCGGGGAGCTGTTTTTT. The encoded protein is CASREGFPDTGELFF.